The T cell receptor beta chain described here comes from a study of T cells after yellow fever vaccination (dated by TCRdb to about 2019). Background on the whole study: The SMART-Seq v4 Ultra Low Input RNA kit was used to prepare libraries from fractions with low cell numbers. To track T-cell clones before and after primary and booster YFV17D yellow fever vaccination, bulk TCR alpha and beta repertoires were sequenced longitudinally. Two healthy male donors made up the cohort, one aged 18 to 30 years and the other aged 30 to 40 years. Bulk PBMC replicates and cell subsets were isolated from blood drawn at multiple timepoints before and after both primary and secondary immunization. Study-wide conclusions, independent of this receptor: A small share of clonotypes occurred in both CD4 and CD8 compartments, likely arising from convergent recombination. Only a couple of donors were included in the study, so the extent to which the findings can be generalized is limited. Most clones expanded after primary vaccination (around 97% of CD4 and 88% of CD8) were re-detected after the booster, suggesting that broad memory maintenance occurred. Computational filtering was required because FACS-sorted repertoires could contain abundant contaminating clonotypes from the bulk population. The secondary T-cell response was weaker than the primary response but faster, peaking on day 5 instead of day 15.

Taken with the paper, the label for treatment or condition translates to: live attenuated yellow fever vaccine strain. At each blood-draw timepoint, two biological replicates of bulk PBMCs were obtained. A standard Ficoll-Paque protocol was used to isolate PBMCs from peripheral blood. TriZol was used to extract RNA from bulk PBMCs, from CD4 and CD8 fractions, and from dextramer-positive and dextramer-negative fractions. Relative to germline, V is 1 base shorter and J is 2 bases shorter, with 14 bases between their ends. The germline V gene supplies CDR1 SGHNT and CDR2 YENEEA. Measured from the cysteine to the phenylalanine, the CDR3 is 17 residues long. Only the CDR3 DNA is retained, 51 bases long and in frame from the first base. The sample was run on an Illumina NovaSeq 6000. TCR cDNA was synthesized by 5'RACE template switching, which introduced a universal primer site and unique molecular identifiers. cDNA synthesis was primed from both the TCR alpha and TCR beta constant segments. Library amplification involved two PCR steps, and the second step added sample barcodes and sequencing adapters. Libraries were sequenced on Illumina HiSeq 2500 (2x100 bp) or NovaSeq (2x150 bp). Per the source publication's procedure: MIGEC was used to demultiplex reads and collapse the reads into UMI consensus sequences, and MiXCR was used for V(D)J alignment. Using edgeR on replicate PBMC samples, clonotypes were called vaccine-responding if FDR was below 0.01 and the log2 fold change was above 5 up to day 15. Bulk clonotypes were assigned CD4 or CD8 identity according to which sequenced CD4 or CD8 repertoire held them at higher abundance. TCRdb took the public reads, trimmed them with fastp at Q25, ran MiXCR for clone calling and kept in-frame beta chains. One record per CDR3 amino acid sequence lists the most common genes and DNA. The V and J calls come from TCRdb's annotation, not from the publication. A total of about 310,000 distinct CDR3 sequences appear in this sample, 3.6% of them only once. The top ten clonotypes cover about a quarter of the sample.

There are a few counts of this clonotype. Its antigen remains undetermined. Within one base of it there is no much larger clone, and no base qualities were kept. This sequence originates from a man between 18 and 35 years old who received the YFV17D yellow fever vaccine. The chain was built from TRBV11-3 and TRBJ2-2, with an unclear D gene assignment. The material sequenced was PBMCs, taken on the day of the yellow fever booster vaccination. The CDR3 protein is CASSLGRPGPNTGELFF. The DNA reads as follows: TGTGCCAGCAGCTTAGGGCGTCCCGGGCCCAACACCGGGGAGCTGTTTTTT.